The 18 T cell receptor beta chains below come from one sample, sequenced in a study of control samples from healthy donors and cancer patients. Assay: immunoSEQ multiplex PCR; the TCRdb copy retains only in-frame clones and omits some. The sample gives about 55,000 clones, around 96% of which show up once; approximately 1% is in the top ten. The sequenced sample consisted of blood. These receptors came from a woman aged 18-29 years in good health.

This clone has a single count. CDR3 DNA sequence: TGTGCCAGCAGCGGACAGTTCCTCTACAATGAGCAGTTCTTC. This translates into CASSGQFLYNEQFF. The V and J genes are TRBV2 and TRBJ2-1; perhaps TRBD1 as D (6 bases). This CDR3 is 14 amino acids long. The V gene's germline CDR1 is SNHLY and CDR2 FYNNEI. Deletions cut 6 bases from V and 3 bases from J, with 12 bases between.

The CDR3 DNA follows: TGCAGCGTTGAAGATATTGGGACACTGAACACTGAAGCTTTCTTT. This encodes CSVEDIGTLNTEAFF. The chain links TRBV29-1 to TRBJ1-1; weak D call: TRBD1 (6 bases). Deletions cut 0 bases from V and 0 bases from J, with 11 bases between. There are 15 residues in the CDR3. Germline V lookup: CDR1 SQVTM, CDR2 ANQGSEA.

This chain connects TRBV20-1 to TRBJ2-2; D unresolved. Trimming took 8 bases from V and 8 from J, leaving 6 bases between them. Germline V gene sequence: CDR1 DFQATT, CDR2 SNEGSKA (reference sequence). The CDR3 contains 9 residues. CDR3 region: CSPSGELFF. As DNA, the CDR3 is TGCAGTCCTTCGGGGGAGCTGTTTTTT.

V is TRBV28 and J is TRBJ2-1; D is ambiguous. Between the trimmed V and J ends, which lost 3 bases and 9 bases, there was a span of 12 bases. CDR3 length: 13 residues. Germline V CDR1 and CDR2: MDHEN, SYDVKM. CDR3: CASSLVGQIEQFF. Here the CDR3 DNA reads TGTGCCAGCAGTTTGGTTGGGCAGATTGAGCAGTTCTTC.

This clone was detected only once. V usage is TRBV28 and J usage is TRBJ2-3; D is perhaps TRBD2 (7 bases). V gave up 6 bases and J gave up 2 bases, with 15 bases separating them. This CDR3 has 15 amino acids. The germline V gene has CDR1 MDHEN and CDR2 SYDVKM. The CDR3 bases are TGTGCCAGCAGGGGGCGGGGGCCAAACACAGATACGCAGTATTTT. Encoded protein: CASRGRGPNTDTQYF.

CDR3 sequence: CASSLGGRAGANVLTF. The CDR3 DNA reads as TGTGCCAGCAGCTTAGGGGGCAGGGCCGGGGCCAACGTCCTGACTTTC. This chain links TRBV7-2 with TRBJ2-6, with D possibly TRBD1 on 5 matching bases. This CDR3 is 16 amino acids long. Germline V gene data show CDR1 as SGHTA and CDR2 as FQGNSA. V lost 1 base, J lost 4 bases, and 11 bases lay in between.

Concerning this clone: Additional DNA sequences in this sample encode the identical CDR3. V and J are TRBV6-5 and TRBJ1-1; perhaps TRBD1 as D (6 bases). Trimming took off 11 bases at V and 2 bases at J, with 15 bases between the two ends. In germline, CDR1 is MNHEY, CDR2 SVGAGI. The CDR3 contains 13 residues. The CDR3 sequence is CAVSSTGNTEAFF. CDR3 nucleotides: TGTGCCGTCTCGTCGACAGGCAACACTGAAGCTTTCTTT.

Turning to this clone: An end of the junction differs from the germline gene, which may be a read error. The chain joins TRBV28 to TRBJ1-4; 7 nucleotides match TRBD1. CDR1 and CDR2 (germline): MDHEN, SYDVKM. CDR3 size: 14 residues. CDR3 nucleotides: TGTGTCAGCATCAAAAGGGGGCTCCGCGAAAAACTGTTTTTT. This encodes CVSIKRGLREKLFF.

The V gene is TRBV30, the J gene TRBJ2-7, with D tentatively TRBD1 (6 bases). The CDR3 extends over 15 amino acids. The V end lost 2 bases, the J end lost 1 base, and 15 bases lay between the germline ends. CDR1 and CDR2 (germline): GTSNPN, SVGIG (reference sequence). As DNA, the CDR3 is TGTGCCTGGAGTCCATGGCAGGGGAGATCCTACGAGCAGTACTTC. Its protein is CAWSPWQGRSYEQYF.

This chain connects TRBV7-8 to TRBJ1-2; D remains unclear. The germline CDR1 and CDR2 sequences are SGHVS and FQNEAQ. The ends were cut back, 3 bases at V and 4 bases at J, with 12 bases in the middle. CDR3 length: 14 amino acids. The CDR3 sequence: CASSLGSPIYGYTF. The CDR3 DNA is TGTGCCAGCAGCTTGGGCAGCCCTATCTATGGCTACACCTTC.

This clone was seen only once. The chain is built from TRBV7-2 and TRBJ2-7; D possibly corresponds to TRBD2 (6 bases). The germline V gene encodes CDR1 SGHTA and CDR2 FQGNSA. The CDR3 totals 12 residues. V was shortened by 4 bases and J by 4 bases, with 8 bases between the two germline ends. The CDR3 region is CASSSGAYEQYF. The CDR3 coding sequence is TGTGCCAGCAGCTCGGGAGCTTACGAGCAGTACTTC.

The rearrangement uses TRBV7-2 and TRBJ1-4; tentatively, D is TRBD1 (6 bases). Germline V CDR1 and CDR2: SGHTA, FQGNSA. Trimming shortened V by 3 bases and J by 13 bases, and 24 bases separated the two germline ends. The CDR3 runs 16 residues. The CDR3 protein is CASSFSGGQVAQTLFF. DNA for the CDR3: TGTGCCAGCAGCTTTAGCGGGGGGCAGGTTGCTCAAACACTGTTTTTT.

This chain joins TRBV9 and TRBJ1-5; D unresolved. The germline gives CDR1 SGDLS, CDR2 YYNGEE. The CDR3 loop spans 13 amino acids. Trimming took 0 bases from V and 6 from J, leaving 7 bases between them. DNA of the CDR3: TGTGCCAGCAGCGTAGGTATAGGTCAGCCCCAGCATTTT. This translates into CASSVGIGQPQHF.

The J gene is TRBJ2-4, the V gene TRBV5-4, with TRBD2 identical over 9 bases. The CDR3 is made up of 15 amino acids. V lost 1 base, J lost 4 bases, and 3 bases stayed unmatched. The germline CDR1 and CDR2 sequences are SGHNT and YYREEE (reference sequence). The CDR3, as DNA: TGTGCCAGCAGCTTGTCGGCGGGGGGGAAAAACATTCAGTACTTC. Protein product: CASSLSAGGKNIQYF.

The CDR3 here is CASSGARGQMNTEAFF. For the CDR3, the DNA is TGTGCCAGCAGTGGGGCCCGAGGACAGATGAACACTGAAGCTTTCTTT. The V gene is TRBV6-4, the J gene TRBJ1-1, with a weak D call TRBD1 (6 bases). Germline assignment: CDR1 MRHNA and CDR2 SNTAGT. This CDR3 is 16 amino acids long. The ends were cut back, 4 bases at V and 0 bases at J, with 15 bases in the middle.

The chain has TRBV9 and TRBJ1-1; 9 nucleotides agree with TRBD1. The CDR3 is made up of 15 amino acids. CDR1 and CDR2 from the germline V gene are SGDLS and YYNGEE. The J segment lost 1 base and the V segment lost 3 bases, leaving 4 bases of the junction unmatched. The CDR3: CASSAGQGRNTEAFF. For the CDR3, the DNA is TGTGCCAGCAGCGCGGGACAGGGCAGGAACACTGAAGCTTTCTTT.

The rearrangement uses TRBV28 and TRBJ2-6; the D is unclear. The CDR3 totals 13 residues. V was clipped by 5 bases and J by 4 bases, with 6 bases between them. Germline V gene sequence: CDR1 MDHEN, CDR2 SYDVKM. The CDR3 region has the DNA TGTGCCAGCAGTCCCCCCGGGGCCAACGTCCTGACTTTC. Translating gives CASSPPGANVLTF.

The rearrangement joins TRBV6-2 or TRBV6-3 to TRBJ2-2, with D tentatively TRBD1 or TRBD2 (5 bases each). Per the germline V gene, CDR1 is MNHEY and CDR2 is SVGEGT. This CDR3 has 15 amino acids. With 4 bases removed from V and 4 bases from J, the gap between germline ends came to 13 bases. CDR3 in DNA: TGTGCCAGCAGTTCACAACAGGAGGTCACCGGGGAGCTGTTTTTT. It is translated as CASSSQQEVTGELFF.